This T cell receptor (beta chain) was captured in a study of blood T cell repertoires in COVID-19. Germline loops: CDR1 SGHKS, CDR2 YYEKEE (reference sequence). This CDR3 is 15 amino acids long. The V and J ends lost 5 bases and 4 bases, in that order; junction bases with no gene match: 7. Per the original data handling: Estimation of nucleated cell counts was performed using reference gene primer amplification. Data came from immunoSEQ multiplex PCR; TCRdb stores just in-frame clones and leaves some out. V and J calls and clone size are as listed in that table; D and trimming were resolved from the DNA. This sample has tens of thousands of clones, with roughly 89% found just once.

Sequencing used peripheral blood. The chain has TRBV5-5 and TRBJ1-5, with 9 bases identical to TRBD1. The clonotype originates from a woman between 45 and 60 years old in a cohort sampled during active COVID-19. CDR3 in DNA: TGTGCCAGCAGGCCCACCGGGACAGGGAATCAGCCCCAGCATTTT. Encoded protein: CASRPTGTGNQPQHF.